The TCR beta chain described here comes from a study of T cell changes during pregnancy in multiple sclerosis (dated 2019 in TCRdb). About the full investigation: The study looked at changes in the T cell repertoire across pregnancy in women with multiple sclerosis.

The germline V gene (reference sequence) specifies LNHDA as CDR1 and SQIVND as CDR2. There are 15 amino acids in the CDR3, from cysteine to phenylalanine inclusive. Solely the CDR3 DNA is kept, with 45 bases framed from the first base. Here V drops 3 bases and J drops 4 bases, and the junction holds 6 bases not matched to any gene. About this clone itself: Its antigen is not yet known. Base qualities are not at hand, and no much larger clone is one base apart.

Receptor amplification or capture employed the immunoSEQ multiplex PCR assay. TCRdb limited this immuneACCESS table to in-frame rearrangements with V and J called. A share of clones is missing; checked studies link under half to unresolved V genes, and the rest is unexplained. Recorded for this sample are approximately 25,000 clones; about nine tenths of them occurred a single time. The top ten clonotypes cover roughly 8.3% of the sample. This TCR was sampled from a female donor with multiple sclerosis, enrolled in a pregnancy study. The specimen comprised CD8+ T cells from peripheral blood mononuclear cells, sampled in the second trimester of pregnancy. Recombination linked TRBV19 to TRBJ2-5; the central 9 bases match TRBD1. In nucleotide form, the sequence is TGTGCCAGTAGTATGTATACAGGGGGCGTAGAGACCCAGTACTTC. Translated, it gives CASSMYTGGVETQYF.